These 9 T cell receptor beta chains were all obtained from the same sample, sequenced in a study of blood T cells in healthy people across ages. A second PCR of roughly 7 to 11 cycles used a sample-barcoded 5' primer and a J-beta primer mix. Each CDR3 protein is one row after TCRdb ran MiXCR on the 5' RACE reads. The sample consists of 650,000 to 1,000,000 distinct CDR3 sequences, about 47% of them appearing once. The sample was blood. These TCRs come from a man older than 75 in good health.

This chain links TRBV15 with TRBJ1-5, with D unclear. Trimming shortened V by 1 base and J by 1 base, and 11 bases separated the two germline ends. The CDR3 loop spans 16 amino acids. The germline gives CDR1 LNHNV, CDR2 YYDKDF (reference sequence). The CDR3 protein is CATSRGEGLSNQPQHF. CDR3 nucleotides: TGTGCCACCAGCAGAGGGGAAGGTTTAAGCAATCAGCCCCAGCATTTT.

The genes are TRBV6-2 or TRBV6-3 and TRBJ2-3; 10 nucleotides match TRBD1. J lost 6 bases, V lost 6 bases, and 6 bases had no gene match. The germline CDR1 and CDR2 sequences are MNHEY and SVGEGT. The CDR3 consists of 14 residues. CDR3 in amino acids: CASRPDRGRDTQYF. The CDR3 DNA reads TGTGCCAGCAGACCCGACAGGGGGCGGGATACGCAGTATTTT.

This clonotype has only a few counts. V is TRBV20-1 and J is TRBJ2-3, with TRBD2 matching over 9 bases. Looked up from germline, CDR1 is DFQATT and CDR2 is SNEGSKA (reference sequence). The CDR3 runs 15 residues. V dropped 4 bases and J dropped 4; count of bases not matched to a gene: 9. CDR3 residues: CSATESGRFSDTQYF. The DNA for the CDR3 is TGCAGTGCTACCGAGAGCGGGAGGTTCTCAGATACGCAGTATTTT.

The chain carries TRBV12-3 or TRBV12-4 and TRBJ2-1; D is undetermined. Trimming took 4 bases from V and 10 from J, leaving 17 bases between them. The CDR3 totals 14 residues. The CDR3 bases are TGTGCCAGCAGTTGTGGACCAGCCTACGAGGAGCAGTTCTTC. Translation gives CASSCGPAYEEQFF.

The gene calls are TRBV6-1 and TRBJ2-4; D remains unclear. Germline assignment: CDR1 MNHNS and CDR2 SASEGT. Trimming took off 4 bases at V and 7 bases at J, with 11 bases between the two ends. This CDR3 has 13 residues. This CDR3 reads CASSVGVMNIQYF. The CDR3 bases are TGTGCCAGCAGTGTGGGCGTCATGAACATTCAGTACTTC.

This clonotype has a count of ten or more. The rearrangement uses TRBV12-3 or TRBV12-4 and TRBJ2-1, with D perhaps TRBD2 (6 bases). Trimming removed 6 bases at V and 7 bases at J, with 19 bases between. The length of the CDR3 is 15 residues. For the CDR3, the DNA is TGTGCCAGCAGCCTGGTCACCGCCGGAGGGAATGAGCAGTTCTTC. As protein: CASSLVTAGGNEQFF.

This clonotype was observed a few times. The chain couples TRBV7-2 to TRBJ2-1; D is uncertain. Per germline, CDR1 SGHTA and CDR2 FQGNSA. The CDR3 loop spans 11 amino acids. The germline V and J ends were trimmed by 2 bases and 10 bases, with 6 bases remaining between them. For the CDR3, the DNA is TGTGCCAGCAGCTTAACCGCAGAGCAGTTCTTC. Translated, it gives CASSLTAEQFF.

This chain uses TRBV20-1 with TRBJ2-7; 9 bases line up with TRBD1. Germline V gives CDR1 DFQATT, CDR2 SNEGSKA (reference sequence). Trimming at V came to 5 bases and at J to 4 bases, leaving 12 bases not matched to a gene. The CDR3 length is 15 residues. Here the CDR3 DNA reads TGCAGTGCTCCCCAGACCGGGACAGGGATTTACGAGCAGTACTTC. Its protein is CSAPQTGTGIYEQYF.

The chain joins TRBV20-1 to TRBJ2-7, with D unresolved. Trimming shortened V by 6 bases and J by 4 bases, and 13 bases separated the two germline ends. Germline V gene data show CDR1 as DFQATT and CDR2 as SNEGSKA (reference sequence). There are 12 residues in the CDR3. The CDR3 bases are TGCAGTGCGGGGTTCCCACTTTACGAGCAGTACTTC. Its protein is CSAGFPLYEQYF.